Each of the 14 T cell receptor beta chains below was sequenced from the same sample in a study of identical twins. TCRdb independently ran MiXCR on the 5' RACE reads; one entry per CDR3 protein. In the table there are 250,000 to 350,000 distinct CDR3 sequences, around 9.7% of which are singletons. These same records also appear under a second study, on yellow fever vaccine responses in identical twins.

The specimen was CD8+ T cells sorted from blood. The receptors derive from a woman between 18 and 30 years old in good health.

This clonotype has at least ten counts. The CDR3 DNA reads TGCGCCAGCTCCCGGGACGGGACTAGCCCCTACAATGAGCAGTTCTTC. Translated: CASSRDGTSPYNEQFF. The rearrangement joins TRBV4-1 to TRBJ2-1; TRBD2 matches at 9 bases. J was trimmed by 2 bases and V by 8 bases; bases with no gene match: 10. The germline V gene encodes CDR1 MGHRA and CDR2 YSYEKL. This CDR3 has 16 residues.

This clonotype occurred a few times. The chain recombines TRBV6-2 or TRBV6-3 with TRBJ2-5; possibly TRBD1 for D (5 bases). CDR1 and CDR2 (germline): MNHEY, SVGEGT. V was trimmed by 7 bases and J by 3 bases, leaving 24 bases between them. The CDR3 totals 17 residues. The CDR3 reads CASILNPTAPDEETQYF. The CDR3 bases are TGTGCCAGCATCCTCAACCCGACAGCCCCGGACGAAGAGACCCAGTACTTC.

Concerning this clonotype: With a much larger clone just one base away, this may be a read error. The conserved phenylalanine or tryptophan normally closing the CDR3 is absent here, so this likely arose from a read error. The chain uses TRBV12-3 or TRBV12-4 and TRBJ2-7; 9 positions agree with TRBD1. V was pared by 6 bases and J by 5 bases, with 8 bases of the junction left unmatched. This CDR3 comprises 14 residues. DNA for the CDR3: TGTGCCAGCAGGACCGGGACAGGGACAAACGAGCAGTACTCC. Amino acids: CASRTGTGTNEQYS.

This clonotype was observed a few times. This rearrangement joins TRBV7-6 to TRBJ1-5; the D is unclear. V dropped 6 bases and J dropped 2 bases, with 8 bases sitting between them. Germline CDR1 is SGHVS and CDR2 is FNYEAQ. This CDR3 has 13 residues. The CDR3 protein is CASSARGNQPQHF. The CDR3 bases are TGTGCCAGCAGTGCACGGGGCAATCAGCCCCAGCATTTT.

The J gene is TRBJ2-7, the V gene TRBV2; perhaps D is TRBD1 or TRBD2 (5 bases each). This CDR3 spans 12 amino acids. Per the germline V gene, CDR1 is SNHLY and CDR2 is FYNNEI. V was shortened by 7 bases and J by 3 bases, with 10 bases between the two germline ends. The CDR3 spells CASIGGGYEQYF. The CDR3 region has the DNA TGTGCCAGCATAGGTGGGGGCTACGAGCAGTACTTC.

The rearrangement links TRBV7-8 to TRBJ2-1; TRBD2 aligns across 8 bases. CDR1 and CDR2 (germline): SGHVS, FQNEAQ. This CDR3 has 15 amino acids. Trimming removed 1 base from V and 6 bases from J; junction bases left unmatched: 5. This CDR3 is CASSLVRTSGNEQFF. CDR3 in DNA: TGTGCCAGCAGCTTAGTGAGAACTAGCGGCAATGAGCAGTTCTTC. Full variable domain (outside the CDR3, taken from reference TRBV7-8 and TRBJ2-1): GAGVSQSPRYKVAKRGQDVALRCDPISGHVSLFWYQQALGQGPEFLTYFQNEAQLDKSGLPSDRFFAERPEGSVSTLKIQRTQQEDSAVYLCASSLVRTSGNEQFFGPGTRLTVL.

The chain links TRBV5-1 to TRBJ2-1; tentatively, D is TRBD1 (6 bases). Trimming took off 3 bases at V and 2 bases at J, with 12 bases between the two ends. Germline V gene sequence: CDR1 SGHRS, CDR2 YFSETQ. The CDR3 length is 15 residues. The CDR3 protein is CASSSDSVTYNEQFF. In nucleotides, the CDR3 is TGCGCCAGCAGCTCGGACAGCGTAACCTACAATGAGCAGTTCTTC.

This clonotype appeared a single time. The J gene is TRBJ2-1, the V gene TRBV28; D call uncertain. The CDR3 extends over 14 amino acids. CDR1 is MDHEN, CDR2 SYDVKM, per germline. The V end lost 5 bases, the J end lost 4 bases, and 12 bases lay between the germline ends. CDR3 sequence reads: CASSAPDLYNEQFF. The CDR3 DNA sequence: TGTGCCAGCAGTGCACCGGACCTATACAATGAGCAGTTCTTC.

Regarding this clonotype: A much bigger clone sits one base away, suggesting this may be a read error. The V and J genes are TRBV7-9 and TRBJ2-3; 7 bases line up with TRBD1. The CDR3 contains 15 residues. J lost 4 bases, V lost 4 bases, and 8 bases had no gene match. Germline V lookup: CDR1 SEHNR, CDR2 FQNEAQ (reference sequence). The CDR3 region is CASSSNVRGSDTQYF. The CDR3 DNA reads TGTGCCAGCAGCTCCAACGTCAGGGGGTCAGATACGCAGTATTTT.

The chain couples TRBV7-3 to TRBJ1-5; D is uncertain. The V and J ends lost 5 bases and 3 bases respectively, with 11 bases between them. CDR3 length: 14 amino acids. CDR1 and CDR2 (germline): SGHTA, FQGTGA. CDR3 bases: TGTGCCAGCAGCCTAAACTCTTACAATCAGCCCCAGCATTTT. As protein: CASSLNSYNQPQHF. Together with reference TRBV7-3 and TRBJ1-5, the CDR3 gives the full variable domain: GAGVSQTPSNKVTEKGKYVELRCDPISGHTALYWYRQSLGQGPEFLIYFQGTGAADDSGLPNDRFFAVRPEGSVSTLKIQRTERGDSAVYLCASSLNSYNQPQHFGDGTRLSIL.

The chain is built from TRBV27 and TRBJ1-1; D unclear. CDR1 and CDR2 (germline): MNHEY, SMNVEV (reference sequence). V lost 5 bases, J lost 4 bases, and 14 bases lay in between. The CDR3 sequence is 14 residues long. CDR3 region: CASSPIPGGTEAFF. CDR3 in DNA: TGTGCCAGCAGTCCCATCCCTGGCGGCACTGAAGCTTTCTTT.

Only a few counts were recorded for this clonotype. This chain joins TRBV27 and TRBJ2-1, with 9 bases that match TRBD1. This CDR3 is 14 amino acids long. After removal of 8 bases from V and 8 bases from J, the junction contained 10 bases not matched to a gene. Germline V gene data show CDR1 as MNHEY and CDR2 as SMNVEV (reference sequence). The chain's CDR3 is CASGQDRGGDEQFF. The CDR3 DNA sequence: TGTGCCAGCGGCCAGGACAGGGGAGGCGATGAGCAGTTCTTC.

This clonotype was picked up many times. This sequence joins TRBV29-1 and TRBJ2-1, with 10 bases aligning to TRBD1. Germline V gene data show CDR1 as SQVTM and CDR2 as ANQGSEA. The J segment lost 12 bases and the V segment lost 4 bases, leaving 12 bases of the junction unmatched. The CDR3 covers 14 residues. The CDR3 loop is CSVGGGQGDLTQFF. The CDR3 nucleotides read TGCAGCGTTGGAGGCGGACAGGGGGACCTAACGCAGTTCTTC.

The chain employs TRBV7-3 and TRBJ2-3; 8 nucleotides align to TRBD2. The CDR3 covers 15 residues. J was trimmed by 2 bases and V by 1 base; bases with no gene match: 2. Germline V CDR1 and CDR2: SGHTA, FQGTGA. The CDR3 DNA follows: TGTGCCAGCAGCTTAATCGGGGGGGACACAGATACGCAGTATTTT. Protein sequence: CASSLIGGDTDTQYF.